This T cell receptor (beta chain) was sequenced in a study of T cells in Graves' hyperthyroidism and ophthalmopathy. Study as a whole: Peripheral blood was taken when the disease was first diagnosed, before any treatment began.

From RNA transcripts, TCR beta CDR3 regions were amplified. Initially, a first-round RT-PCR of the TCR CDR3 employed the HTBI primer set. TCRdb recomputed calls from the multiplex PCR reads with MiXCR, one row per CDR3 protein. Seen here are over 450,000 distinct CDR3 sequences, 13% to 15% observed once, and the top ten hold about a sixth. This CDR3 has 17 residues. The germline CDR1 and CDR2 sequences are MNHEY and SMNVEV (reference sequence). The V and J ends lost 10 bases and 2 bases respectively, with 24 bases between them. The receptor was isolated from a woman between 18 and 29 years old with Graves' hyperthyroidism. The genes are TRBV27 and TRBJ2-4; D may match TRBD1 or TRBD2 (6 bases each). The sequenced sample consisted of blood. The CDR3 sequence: CATSMGAGPLSKNIQYF. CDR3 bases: TGTGCCACTTCCATGGGGGCGGGACCCCTATCCAAAAACATTCAGTACTTC.